The present entry profiles one T cell receptor (beta chain) with its context. Its antigen is as yet unknown. Germline is not matched at one junction end, which may reflect a read error. The PCR made use of 60 Vbeta and 13 Jbeta primers. Repertoires were generated with immunoSEQ multiplex PCR, while TCRdb's copy carries only in-frame clones and drops some. The sample yields 65,000 to 75,000 clones, around 62% seen once. It was healthy bone marrow donors who served as donors. The data stem from a study of cytomegalovirus exposure and HLA in healthy donors. For the study at large: For the approximately 400 genotyped donors, 81% fell within the Caucasian-associated ancestry cluster. Findings of the study overall: It has been reported that TCR beta sequences accurately predicted the HLA-A and HLA-B alleles of most subjects.

Germline V gene sequence: CDR1 GTSNPN, CDR2 SVGIG (reference sequence). The length of the CDR3 is 11 residues. The chain carries TRBV30 and TRBJ2-3, with 12 bases identical to TRBD2. Input material: PBMCs. This clonotype was sampled from a man between 35 and 55 years old in good health and CMV-seropositive. The CDR3, as DNA: TGTGCCTGGGGCACCCGACTAGCGGGGGTATTT. This encodes CAWGTRLAGVF.